These 17 T cell receptor beta chains came from one sample sequenced in a study of human T cells and chemical hapten exposure. MiXCR, applied by TCRdb to the RACE reads, yields one record per CDR3 protein. The sample lists about 190,000 distinct CDR3 sequences, 20% to 25% occurring once. Time point meaning: patch test 3, about 24 weeks after DPC sensitization. Treatment specified: therapeutic diphenylcyclopropenone sensitization with weekly scalp DPC. The sequences come from whole blood, collected in connection with sensitization to the hapten diphenylcyclopropenone (DPC). These TCRs come from a middle-aged woman with alopecia areata. Some clones in this sample may be carry-over from other donors' samples.

The chain carries TRBV6-5 and TRBJ2-2; 7 bases line up with TRBD2. The CDR3 sequence is 14 residues long. J lost 8 bases, V lost 6 bases, and 9 bases had no gene match. Looked up from germline, CDR1 is MNHEY and CDR2 is SVGAGI. CDR3 coding DNA: TGTGCCAGCAGCCCAAGCGGGATAGGGGGGGAGCTGTTTTTT. Protein product: CASSPSGIGGELFF.

This clonotype was observed a few times. J is TRBJ1-2 and V is TRBV27; 9 nucleotides agree with TRBD1. V was clipped by 5 bases and J by 7 bases; unmatched bases: 11. This CDR3 is 15 amino acids long. Germline V gene lookup returns CDR1 MNHEY and CDR2 SMNVEV (reference sequence). Here the CDR3 reads CASSPRTGELSGYTF. CDR3 bases: TGTGCCAGCAGTCCGAGGACAGGGGAGTTGAGTGGCTACACCTTC.

Only a few counts were recorded for this clonotype. The CDR3 protein is CASSSPRQGGSETQYF. The CDR3 bases are TGTGCCAGCAGCTCCCCCCGACAGGGGGGTTCGGAGACCCAGTACTTC. The chain employs TRBV7-2 and TRBJ2-5; 9 nucleotides align to TRBD1. V shed 4 bases and J 5 bases; nucleotides not matched to a gene: 11. This CDR3 is built from 16 residues. Looked up from germline, CDR1 is SGHTA and CDR2 is FQGNSA.

This clonotype was counted between two and nine times. The chain couples TRBV21-1 to TRBJ1-4. TRBV21-1 is noted as a pseudogene. The CDR3 covers 15 residues. DNA of the CDR3: TGTGCCAGCAGCAAAGGGGAGAGGCGTAATGAAAAACTGTTTTTT. This codes for CASSKGERRNEKLFF.

This clonotype has more than one count but fewer than ten. V and J are TRBV5-5 and TRBJ2-1, with D hard to call. CDR1 is SGHKS, CDR2 YYEKEE, per germline (reference sequence). Between the trimmed V and J ends, which lost 3 bases and 7 bases, there was a span of 8 bases. CDR3 size: 12 residues. The CDR3 DNA follows: TGTGCCAGCAGCTACCACCAAAATGAGCAGTTCTTC. This translates into CASSYHQNEQFF.

This clonotype was picked up a small number of times. The gene calls are TRBV7-9 and TRBJ2-1, with a tentative D call TRBD2 (6 bases). Trimming took off 5 bases at V and 1 base at J, with 12 bases between the two ends. This CDR3 contains 15 residues. The germline V gene has CDR1 SEHNR and CDR2 FQNEAQ (reference sequence). The CDR3 is CASSATSKSYNEQFF. CDR3 in DNA: TGTGCCAGCAGCGCTACTAGCAAATCCTACAATGAGCAGTTCTTC. Variable domain in full (rest from reference TRBV7-9 and TRBJ2-1): DTGVSQNPRHKITKRGQNVTFRCDPISEHNRLYWYRQTLGQGPEFLTYFQNEAQLEKSRLLSDRFSAERPKGSFSTLEIQRTEQGDSAMYLCASSATSKSYNEQFFGPGTRLTVL.

This clonotype was counted between two and nine times. The chain is built from TRBV7-2 and TRBJ1-2; TRBD1 agrees at 7 bases. The length of the CDR3 is 15 residues. With 5 bases clipped from V and 4 bases from J, the junction kept 10 bases outside the gene matches. Germline V lookup: CDR1 SGHTA, CDR2 FQGNSA. CDR3 nucleotides: TGTGCCAGCAGCCCAATCGTGGACAGGAGCTATGGCTACACCTTC. Residues: CASSPIVDRSYGYTF.

The table lists this clonotype with a few counts. The chain uses TRBV20-1 and TRBJ1-1; 8 bases line up with TRBD1. The V and J ends lost 6 bases and 2 bases, in that order; junction bases with no gene match: 14. The CDR3 spans 16 residues. CDR1 DFQATT and CDR2 SNEGSKA come from the germline V gene (reference sequence). CDR3 nucleotide sequence: TGCAGTGCCCCAGACCTACGACAGGGGACAAACACTGAAGCTTTCTTT. Its translation is CSAPDLRQGTNTEAFF.

Only a few counts were recorded for this clonotype. This sequence joins TRBV20-1 and TRBJ2-7; 11 bases fit TRBD1. Looked up from germline, CDR1 is DFQATT and CDR2 is SNEGSKA (reference sequence). The CDR3 is made up of 13 amino acids. Losses at the gene ends were 6 bases for V and 4 bases for J; bases not matched to a gene: 5. The CDR3 is CSARTGGMYEQYF. As DNA, the CDR3 is TGCAGTGCCCGGACAGGGGGCATGTACGAGCAGTACTTC.

In this sample, this clonotype turned up a few times. The chain combines TRBV5-1 with TRBJ2-1; D gene unclear. Germline CDR1 SGHRS, CDR2 YFSETQ. V was pared by 0 bases and J by 8 bases, with 9 bases between. CDR3 length: 13 residues. CDR3 sequence reads: CASSLGTIDEQFF. The CDR3 nucleotides read TGCGCCAGCAGCTTGGGCACGATCGATGAGCAGTTCTTC.

This clonotype was found once. The chain joins TRBV6-5 to TRBJ2-3, with 12 bases aligning to TRBD2. The trim removed 5 bases at V and 2 bases at J, leaving 5 bases unmatched. This CDR3 spans 16 amino acids. CDR1 is MNHEY, CDR2 SVGAGI, per germline. CDR3 sequence: CASSLLAGGITDTQYF. DNA of the CDR3: TGTGCCAGCAGTCTCCTAGCGGGAGGGATCACAGATACGCAGTATTTT.

This chain connects TRBV4-2 to TRBJ2-7; 7 bases map to TRBD1. This CDR3 spans 17 amino acids. CDR1 and CDR2 from the germline V gene are LGHNA and YNFKEQ. V lost 0 bases, J lost 0 bases, and 8 bases stayed unmatched. In nucleotides, the CDR3 is TGTGCCAGCAGCCAAGATCCTGGGACAGCCCTCTCCTACGAGCAGTACTTC. This translates into CASSQDPGTALSYEQYF.

This clonotype has a handful of counts. The J gene is TRBJ2-2, the V gene TRBV12-3 or TRBV12-4; the D is unclear. Trimming took 6 bases from V and 4 from J, leaving 12 bases between them. CDR3 length: 14 amino acids. CDR3 sequence reads: CASSLQTSTGELFF. CDR3 DNA: TGTGCCAGCAGCCTCCAAACCTCCACCGGGGAGCTGTTTTTT.

This chain connects TRBV7-2 to TRBJ2-5, with TRBD1 identical over 7 bases. The CDR3 covers 15 residues. Germline V lookup: CDR1 SGHTA, CDR2 FQGNSA. V trimming: 4 bases; J trimming: 1 base; junction bases outside the gene matches: 6. The CDR3 reads CASSSDRLAQETQYF. In nucleotides, the CDR3 is TGTGCCAGCAGCTCGGACAGGCTCGCCCAAGAGACCCAGTACTTC.

There are a few counts of this clonotype. V usage is TRBV28 and J usage is TRBJ2-3; 9 bases fit TRBD1. With 0 bases clipped from V and 0 bases from J, the junction kept 7 bases outside the gene matches. The CDR3 is 18 amino acids. In germline, CDR1 is MDHEN, CDR2 SYDVKM. The DNA for the CDR3 is TGTGCCAGCAGTTTATGGGGGACAGGGCCGTCTAGCACAGATACGCAGTATTTT. Protein product: CASSLWGTGPSSTDTQYF.

This chain uses TRBV18 with TRBJ2-7; 7 nucleotides agree with TRBD1. This CDR3 is 15 amino acids long. CDR1 and CDR2 from the germline V gene are KGHSH and LQKENI. V trimming: 0 bases; J trimming: 3 bases; junction bases outside the gene matches: 5. The CDR3 sequence: CASSPPTAGGYEQYF. The CDR3 coding sequence is TGTGCCAGCTCACCACCGACGGCAGGGGGCTACGAGCAGTACTTC.

V and J are TRBV9 and TRBJ2-1; 7 bases are shared with TRBD2. Trimming cost V 0 bases and J 4 bases; bases outside gene matches: 13. CDR3 length: 18 residues. Per germline, CDR1 SGDLS and CDR2 YYNGEE. Here the CDR3 DNA reads TGTGCCAGCAGCGTAGCTGGGGGGGGGTCCCCCCTTTACAATGAGCAGTTCTTC. This translates into CASSVAGGGSPLYNEQFF.